Shown below are 25 T cell receptor beta chains from a single sample sequenced in a study of T-cell reconstitution after alpha-beta-depleted transplantation in children. A TCRbeta library incorporating unique molecular identifiers was prepared. MiXCR, applied by TCRdb to the PCR reads, yields one record per CDR3 protein. Of 250,000 to 400,000 distinct CDR3 sequences listed, over 20% are singletons. Material: PBMCs, mostly from graft donor cells, obtained 180 days after TCRalphabeta/CD19-depleted stem cell transplant. The receptors were gathered from a male patient younger than 18 who had a stem cell transplant for acute lymphoblastic leukemia, so the T cells may come from the graft donor.

A few counts support this clonotype. This rearrangement joins TRBV4-2 to TRBJ2-2; the match to TRBD2 covers 7 bases. The germline V gene has CDR1 LGHNA and CDR2 YNFKEQ. The V and J ends lost 2 bases and 4 bases, in that order; junction bases with no gene match: 1. The CDR3 spans 14 residues. This CDR3 reads CASSQRLATGELFF. The CDR3 coding sequence is TGTGCCAGCAGCCAAAGACTAGCCACCGGGGAGCTGTTTTTT.

This clonotype was seen more than once but under ten times. The rearrangement joins TRBV6-2 or TRBV6-3 to TRBJ1-5; D is perhaps TRBD1 (6 bases). CDR3 length: 16 amino acids. Trimming pared 5 bases from V and 0 bases from J, leaving 14 bases between. Germline V gene sequence: CDR1 MNHEY, CDR2 SVGEGT. The CDR3: CASSHQGRYSNQPQHF. CDR3 coding DNA: TGTGCCAGCAGTCATCAGGGGAGGTATAGCAATCAGCCCCAGCATTTT.

V gene TRBV29-1 combines with J gene TRBJ1-2; D unclear. Germline lookup yields CDR1 SQVTM and CDR2 ANQGSEA. The CDR3 totals 11 residues. V lost 4 bases and J lost 4, with 7 bases in between. CDR3 sequence (DNA): TGCAGCGTTGGGGAGTTCTATGGCTACACCTTC. It translates to CSVGEFYGYTF.

This clonotype was counted a few times. The chain has TRBV5-1 and TRBJ2-3; D may be TRBD1 (5 bases). CDR1 SGHRS and CDR2 YFSETQ come from the germline V gene. Trimming took off 5 bases at V and 2 bases at J, with 12 bases between the two ends. This CDR3 spans 14 amino acids. DNA of the CDR3: TGCGCCAGCAGATTCATCGGACACACAGATACGCAGTATTTT. Protein sequence: CASRFIGHTDTQYF.

This clonotype came up a few times. This chain links TRBV6-4 with TRBJ2-7; 10 bases align to TRBD2. V trimming: 0 bases; J trimming: 0 bases; junction bases outside the gene matches: 8. This CDR3 has 18 residues. Germline lookup yields CDR1 MRHNA and CDR2 SNTAGT. The CDR3 here is CASSDSKTSGLPSYEQYF. The CDR3 DNA is TGTGCCAGCAGTGACTCTAAGACTAGCGGGTTACCCTCCTACGAGCAGTACTTC.

The rearrangement joins TRBV10-3 to TRBJ2-7; possibly TRBD2 for D (5 bases). Germline V gene sequence: CDR1 ENHRY, CDR2 SYGVKD. This CDR3 has 13 amino acids. V lost 6 bases to trimming and J lost 4 bases, with 13 bases between them. CDR3 region: CAIRPPGSYEQYF. In DNA, the CDR3 is TGTGCCATCAGACCGCCGGGATCTTACGAGCAGTACTTC.

This chain links TRBV25-1 with TRBJ2-7, with 7 bases lining up with TRBD1. Unmatched junction bases numbered 11, after V lost 8 bases and J lost 1 base. Germline lookup yields CDR1 MGHDK and CDR2 SYGVNS. The CDR3 extends over 15 amino acids. CDR3 sequence (DNA): TGTGCCAGCCATGGACGTGGGACAGCTTCCTACGAGCAGTACTTC. Its protein product is CASHGRGTASYEQYF.

Only a few counts were recorded for this clonotype. The chain employs TRBV7-9 and TRBJ1-4; TRBD1 matches at 11 bases. CDR3 length: 14 amino acids. Germline trimming cut 6 bases from V and 8 bases from J; bases unmatched to any gene: 5. Germline CDR1 SEHNR, CDR2 FQNEAQ (reference sequence). CDR3: CASSWDRGGEKLFF. In DNA, the CDR3 is TGTGCCAGCAGTTGGGACAGGGGGGGAGAAAAACTGTTTTTT.

V and J are TRBV6-1 and TRBJ2-7, with D perhaps TRBD2 (6 bases). V lost 5 bases to trimming and J lost 3 bases, with 14 bases between them. Germline V CDR1 and CDR2: MNHNS, SASEGT. The CDR3 extends over 14 amino acids. CDR3 DNA sequence: TGTGCCAGCAGTACCCTTGGGGGGATCTACGAGCAGTACTTC. It is translated as CASSTLGGIYEQYF.

The chain carries TRBV27 and TRBJ2-7, with D possibly matching TRBD1 (5 bases). The CDR3 has 14 amino acids. Germline CDR1 reads MNHEY; CDR2 reads SMNVEV (reference sequence). Trimming removed 3 bases at V and 0 bases at J, with 9 bases between. This CDR3 reads CASSFFDSSYEQYF. The DNA of the CDR3 is TGTGCCAGCAGTTTCTTCGACAGCTCCTACGAGCAGTACTTC.

The table lists this clonotype with a few counts. The chain is built from TRBV6-1 and TRBJ2-7; no reliable D call. CDR1 and CDR2 from the germline V gene are MNHNS and SASEGT. CDR3 length: 14 residues. Trimming left V 5 bases short and J 4 bases short, with 15 bases between. CDR3 residues: CASSIYDGPYEQYF. The CDR3 DNA reads as TGTGCCAGCAGTATATACGATGGCCCTTACGAGCAGTACTTC.

This clonotype has just one count. The V call is TRBV28, the J call TRBJ2-7, with D perhaps matching TRBD2 (5 bases). Trimming stripped 8 bases from V and 1 base from J, with 15 bases between. Germline CDR1 reads MDHEN; CDR2 reads SYDVKM. The CDR3 consists of 14 residues. CDR3 amino acids: CASRGSRKSYEQYF. CDR3 coding DNA: TGTGCCAGCCGAGGGAGCAGAAAGTCCTACGAGCAGTACTTC.

This sequence joins TRBV4-2 and TRBJ2-1; 8 bases agree with TRBD2. CDR3 size: 15 residues. The J segment lost 7 bases and the V segment lost 1 base, leaving 6 bases of the junction unmatched. CDR1 is LGHNA, CDR2 YNFKEQ, per germline. CDR3 sequence reads: CASSQVGSGTNEQFF. In DNA form, the CDR3 reads TGTGCCAGCAGCCAAGTGGGTAGCGGGACGAATGAGCAGTTCTTC.

V and J are TRBV20-1 and TRBJ2-3, with 9 positions matching TRBD2. The CDR3 sequence is 14 residues long. The germline CDR1 and CDR2 sequences are DFQATT and SNEGSKA (reference sequence). The ends lost 3 bases at V and 3 bases at J; junction bases unmatched: 4. The CDR3 bases are TGCAGTGCTAGGGCTAGCGGGATGACAGATACGCAGTATTTT. Its translation: CSARASGMTDTQYF.

This clonotype was observed a few times. The V and J genes are TRBV10-2 and TRBJ2-5, with no clear D. Trimming left V 3 bases short and J 2 bases short, with 4 bases between. Germline loops: CDR1 WSHSY, CDR2 SAAADI. This CDR3 has 12 amino acids. The CDR3 region has the DNA TGCGCCAGCAGTGACCCGCAAGAGACCCAGTACTTC. This codes for CASSDPQETQYF.

In its sample, this clonotype was seen a few times. The chain couples TRBV5-1 to TRBJ2-7; a weak D match, TRBD1 (6 bases). The CDR3 runs to 16 residues. Per germline, CDR1 SGHRS and CDR2 YFSETQ. Trimming took 4 bases from V and 2 from J, leaving 19 bases between them. The CDR3, as DNA: TGCGCCAGCAGCCCTCTCGTGGGCAGGGGCGCCTACGAGCAGTACTTC. It codes for CASSPLVGRGAYEQYF.

The CDR3 spells CASSFGPGTEAFF. CDR3 DNA sequence: TGTGCCAGCAGCTTTGGACCGGGGACTGAAGCTTTCTTT. The rearrangement joins TRBV7-9 to TRBJ1-1; D call uncertain. The CDR3 consists of 13 residues. Trimming took 3 bases from V and 5 from J, leaving 10 bases between them. CDR1 and CDR2 (germline): SEHNR, FQNEAQ (reference sequence). The whole variable domain, remainder taken from reference TRBV7-9 and TRBJ1-1, is DTGVSQNPRHKITKRGQNVTFRCDPISEHNRLYWYRQTLGQGPEFLTYFQNEAQLEKSRLLSDRFSAERPKGSFSTLEIQRTEQGDSAMYLCASSFGPGTEAFFGQGTRLTVV.

The V gene is TRBV28, the J gene TRBJ1-4; D possibly corresponds to TRBD1 (5 bases). Germline CDR1 and CDR2: MDHEN and SYDVKM. This CDR3 comprises 13 residues. Trimming pared 8 bases from V and 8 bases from J, leaving 15 bases between. CDR3 nucleotides: TGTGCCAGCGGACATGGAGGGAACGAAAAACTGTTTTTT. Residues: CASGHGGNEKLFF.

The chain couples TRBV19 to TRBJ2-1; 10 bases are a match to TRBD2. Germline V gene lookup returns CDR1 LNHDA and CDR2 SQIVND (reference sequence). The V gene end was trimmed by 0 bases and the J gene end by 8 bases; junction bases not matched to a gene: 10. CDR3 length: 17 amino acids. This CDR3 reads CASSIDRASGSGDEQFF. Written as DNA, the CDR3 is TGTGCCAGTAGTATAGATAGGGCTAGCGGGAGTGGCGATGAGCAGTTCTTC.

This clonotype was seen a few times. V is TRBV5-1 and J is TRBJ2-7; 10 nucleotides agree with TRBD1. The CDR3 totals 18 residues. Unmatched junction bases numbered 18, after V lost 4 bases and J lost 5 bases. Germline V gene sequence: CDR1 SGHRS, CDR2 YFSETQ. CDR3 DNA: TGCGCCAGCAGCGGGGCCCCGGGACAGGGGCCCCAACGGGACGAGCAGTACTTC. Its protein product is CASSGAPGQGPQRDEQYF.

The chain links TRBV19 to TRBJ2-3, with D uncertain. The CDR3 extends over 17 amino acids. CDR1 is LNHDA and CDR2 is SQIVND in the germline V gene (reference sequence). The V end lost 7 bases, the J end lost 6 bases, and 26 bases lay between the germline ends. CDR3 residues: CASTPLNSPTLEDTQYF. DNA for the CDR3: TGTGCCAGTACCCCTCTTAATAGTCCAACTCTGGAGGATACGCAGTATTTT.

This clonotype turned up a few times. The chain couples TRBV12-3 or TRBV12-4 to TRBJ2-3; no clear D gene. V lost 3 bases to trimming and J lost 5 bases, with 15 bases between them. CDR3 length: 15 amino acids. The CDR3 loop is CASSLVIAPQDTQYF. The CDR3 DNA is TGTGCCAGCAGTTTGGTTATCGCTCCTCAAGATACGCAGTATTTT.

This clonotype was detected only a few times. The CDR3 region is CASTLPGHLEETQYF. The CDR3 DNA follows: TGCGCCAGCACCCTCCCGGGACACCTTGAAGAGACCCAGTACTTC. This chain uses TRBV5-1 with TRBJ2-5; D is possibly TRBD1 (6 bases). The V end lost 6 bases, the J end lost 3 bases, and 18 bases lay between the germline ends. This CDR3 is 15 amino acids long. In germline, CDR1 is SGHRS, CDR2 YFSETQ.

The V call is TRBV3-1, the J call TRBJ2-7, with TRBD2 matching over 8 bases. The germline CDR1 and CDR2 sequences are LGHDT and YNNKEL (reference sequence). The CDR3 length is 18 residues. V shed 8 bases, J shed 1 base, and the junction held 19 bases outside the gene matches. CDR3 nucleotide sequence: TGTGCCAGCTGTCAAGGGATGGGGCTAAGCGGGAGATCCTACGAGCAGTACTTC. As protein: CASCQGMGLSGRSYEQYF.

The gene calls are TRBV11-1 and TRBJ2-3; a weak D match, TRBD1 (6 bases). Trimming stripped 5 bases from V and 3 bases from J, with 24 bases between. The CDR3 sequence is 18 residues long. Germline V gene data show CDR1 as SGHAT and CDR2 as FQDESV (reference sequence). Here the CDR3 reads CASSPQGMMVLGTDTQYF. The CDR3 DNA is TGTGCCAGCAGCCCACAGGGAATGATGGTCTTGGGGACAGATACGCAGTATTTT.